The 14 T cell receptor beta chains presented below share a single source sample, sequenced in a study of shared clonotypes between healthy human individuals. This table comes from immunoSEQ multiplex PCR, and its TCRdb copy is limited to in-frame clones, with some not included. Of about a million clones in the sample, 60% to 85% were seen once. Sequenced material: memory CD4+ T cells sorted from blood. As to subset: CD45RA-negative fraction. These receptor sequences come from a man between 18 and 29 years old in good health.

The V and J genes are TRBV30 and TRBJ1-6; possible D gene TRBD1, 6 bases. CDR1 is GTSNPN and CDR2 is SVGIG in the germline V gene (reference sequence). The CDR3 covers 14 residues. The V gene lost 3 bases and the J gene lost 18 bases, with 24 bases spanning the gap. CDR3 sequence (DNA): TGTGCCTGGAGAGCGCCGGGACAAACCCCCTTAGGCCACTTT. Translating gives CAWRAPGQTPLGHF.

The V and J genes are TRBV5-6 and TRBJ2-2; D is perhaps TRBD1 or TRBD2 (5 bases each). Trimming removed 7 bases from V and 0 bases from J, with 16 bases in between. CDR1 is SGHDT and CDR2 is YYEEEE in the germline V gene. The CDR3 consists of 16 residues. The CDR3 here is CASSSLGTANTGELFF. As DNA, the CDR3 is TGTGCCAGCTCTTCTTTAGGGACGGCGAACACCGGGGAGCTGTTTTTT.

The chain is built from TRBV4-1 and TRBJ2-6, with D perhaps matching TRBD2 (7 bases). Germline CDR1 reads MGHRA; CDR2 reads YSYEKL. V shed 1 base and J shed 4 bases, with 11 bases lying between them. This CDR3 has 16 residues. CDR3 in DNA: TGCGCCAGCAGCCAAGTTGGGGGGGCCGGGGCCAACGTCCTGACTTTC. It yields the protein CASSQVGGAGANVLTF.

The chain uses TRBV19 and TRBJ2-7; 9 bases are shared with TRBD1. V dropped 4 bases and J dropped 5; count of bases not matched to a gene: 6. The CDR3 spans 14 residues. Germline CDR1 LNHDA, CDR2 SQIVND (reference sequence). CDR3 loop: CASSKQGAGDEQYF. As DNA, the CDR3 is TGTGCCAGTAGTAAACAGGGGGCAGGCGACGAGCAGTACTTC.

The chain is built from TRBV6-5 and TRBJ1-2; TRBD1 agrees at 8 bases. Germline values: CDR1 MNHEY, CDR2 SVGAGI. CDR3 size: 15 residues. V shed 6 bases and J 5 bases; nucleotides not matched to a gene: 11. This CDR3 reads CASRSPGDRRYGYTF. The CDR3 nucleotides read TGTGCCAGCAGGTCCCCAGGGGACAGGAGATATGGCTACACCTTC.

Comments on this clone: Other DNA sequences in this specimen translate into the identical CDR3. The J gene is TRBJ1-1, the V gene TRBV18, with D perhaps TRBD1 (6 bases). The CDR3 is made up of 13 amino acids. Germline CDR1 KGHSH, CDR2 LQKENI. Trimming cost V 6 bases and J 2 bases, with 10 bases left between them. The CDR3 protein is CASSSTGNTEAFF. The DNA for the CDR3 is TGTGCCAGCTCTTCGACAGGAAACACTGAAGCTTTCTTT.

The chain is built from TRBV18 and TRBJ2-3, with D possibly being TRBD1 (6 bases). This CDR3 comprises 14 residues. The germline V gene encodes CDR1 KGHSH and CDR2 LQKENI. V lost 2 bases and J 4 bases, leaving 10 bases between the germline ends. The CDR3 region is CASSPARGADTQYF. Here the CDR3 DNA reads TGTGCCAGCTCACCAGCCAGGGGAGCAGATACGCAGTATTTT.

The sample holds one count of this clone. V and J are TRBV28 and TRBJ2-3, with D unclear. The CDR3 covers 16 residues. Looked up from germline, CDR1 is MDHEN and CDR2 is SYDVKM. Trimming left V 1 base short and J 2 bases short, with 13 bases between. The CDR3 is CASSLFPEVHTDTQYF. In nucleotides, the CDR3 is TGTGCCAGCAGTTTATTCCCGGAAGTCCACACAGATACGCAGTATTTT.

The J gene is TRBJ2-5, the V gene TRBV7-8, with a possible D match to TRBD2 (5 bases). The CDR3 totals 15 residues. CDR1 is SGHVS, CDR2 FQNEAQ, per germline. Trimming took off 5 bases at V and 5 bases at J, with 18 bases between the two ends. CDR3 sequence (DNA): TGTGCCAGCAGCCCCCCGGGAACCCATCCTGAGACCCAGTACTTC. This codes for CASSPPGTHPETQYF.

This chain joins TRBV5-5 and TRBJ2-1; 10 bases are shared with TRBD1. After removal of 1 base from V and 1 base from J, the junction contained 14 bases not matched to a gene. This CDR3 has 20 residues. Germline V lookup: CDR1 SGHKS, CDR2 YYEKEE (reference sequence). CDR3 in DNA: TGTGCCAGCAGCTTGAGACAGCCGGGACAGGGGTCGGTTTCCTACAATGAGCAGTTCTTC. Its protein is CASSLRQPGQGSVSYNEQFF.

The chain has TRBV19 and TRBJ1-1; D unclear. The CDR3 is 14 residues long. Between the trimmed V and J ends, which lost 3 bases and 3 bases, there was a span of 11 bases. The V gene's germline CDR1 is LNHDA and CDR2 SQIVND (reference sequence). The chain's CDR3 is CASSMNGLHTEAFF. Written as DNA, the CDR3 is TGTGCCAGTAGTATGAACGGACTACACACTGAAGCTTTCTTT. Full variable domain (missing parts from reference TRBV19 and TRBJ1-1): DGGITQSPKYLFRKEGQNVTLSCEQNLNHDAMYWYRQDPGQGLRLIYYSQIVNDFQKGDIAEGYSVSREKKESFPLTVTSAQKNPTAFYLCASSMNGLHTEAFFGQGTRLTVV.

As for this clone: This may arise from a read error, as a much more abundant clone is one base away. This rearrangement joins TRBV7-6 to TRBJ2-2, with no clear D. Trimming removed 3 bases from V and 0 bases from J, with 2 bases in between. This CDR3 has 13 residues. From germline, CDR1 is SGHVS and CDR2 FNYEAQ. Here the CDR3 DNA reads TGTGCCAGCAGCTTCTCGAACACCGGGGAGCTGTTTTTT. Protein: CASSFSNTGELFF.

The V gene is TRBV18, the J gene TRBJ1-1; 7 bases match TRBD1. The CDR3 contains 15 residues. With V trimmed by 1 base and J by 3 bases, 5 bases remained unmatched. CDR1 KGHSH and CDR2 LQKENI come from the germline V gene. CDR3 DNA: TGTGCCAGCTCACCACGTGAAGGGGGCCACACTGAAGCTTTCTTT. Translating it yields CASSPREGGHTEAFF.

In this sample, this clone turned up once. V and J are TRBV6-1 and TRBJ1-1, with 7 bases matching TRBD1. Losses at the gene ends were 9 bases for V and 1 base for J; bases not matched to a gene: 11. The CDR3 runs to 15 residues. Germline V lookup: CDR1 MNHNS, CDR2 SASEGT. CDR3 amino acids: CASSTGYGGNTEAFF. Here the CDR3 DNA reads TGTGCCAGTTCGACAGGGTACGGCGGGAACACTGAAGCTTTCTTT.